The 15 T cell receptor beta chains in this list originate from one sample, sequenced in a study of blood T cell repertoires in COVID-19. Produced via immunoSEQ multiplex PCR; TCRdb's table is partial and in-frame only. Of under 110,000 clones in the sample, around 87% were seen once. Sequenced material: peripheral blood. All receptors derive from a woman in her 30s with acute or convalescent COVID-19.

The chain employs TRBV11-2 and TRBJ2-7; D uncertain. Trimming stripped 5 bases from V and 7 bases from J, with 12 bases between. CDR1 is SGHAT, CDR2 FQNNGV, per germline. The CDR3 sequence is 12 residues long. The CDR3 DNA follows: TGTGCCAGCAGCACCCAGAGGAGAGAGCAGTACTTC. Encoded protein: CASSTQRREQYF.

The V gene is TRBV7-2, the J gene TRBJ1-1; D gene unclear. Germline values: CDR1 SGHTA, CDR2 FQGNSA. The CDR3 loop spans 13 amino acids. V lost 1 base and J lost 10, with 13 bases in between. This CDR3 is CASSLVGVAGAFF. In DNA, the CDR3 is TGTGCCAGCAGCTTAGTCGGGGTGGCGGGAGCTTTCTTT.

This sequence joins TRBV28 and TRBJ2-1, with 10 bases matching TRBD2. Trimming at V came to 6 bases and at J to 5 bases, leaving 4 bases not matched to a gene. Germline V gives CDR1 MDHEN, CDR2 SYDVKM. This CDR3 spans 14 amino acids. The CDR3 DNA sequence: TGTGCCAGCAGACTAGCGGGGTACAACAATGAGCAGTTCTTC. Its protein product is CASRLAGYNNEQFF.

This clone was detected once. The V gene is TRBV27, the J gene TRBJ1-2; 7 nucleotides align to TRBD1. This CDR3 has 14 amino acids. Germline CDR1 is MNHEY and CDR2 is SMNVEV (reference sequence). V was pared by 5 bases and J by 4 bases, with 7 bases of the junction left unmatched. CDR3 sequence reads: CASSPTGVIYGYTF. For the CDR3, the DNA is TGTGCCAGCAGTCCCACAGGGGTAATCTATGGCTACACCTTC.

The CDR3 region is CASSLSVAHTEAFF. The DNA for the CDR3 is TGTGCCAGCAGTTTATCGGTAGCACACACTGAAGCTTTCTTT. This chain links TRBV27 with TRBJ1-1, with D uncertain. The CDR3 spans 14 residues. Germline V gene sequence: CDR1 MNHEY, CDR2 SMNVEV (reference sequence). Trimming cost V 0 bases and J 3 bases, with 8 bases left between them.

The chain carries TRBV3-1 (or the pseudogene TRBV3-2) and TRBJ1-2; 7 bases fit TRBD1. Losses at the gene ends were 3 bases for V and 8 bases for J; bases not matched to a gene: 9. Germline assignment: CDR1 LGHDT and CDR2 YNNKEL (reference sequence). CDR3 length equals 14 residues. The CDR3 sequence is CASSHPEGAGGYTF. CDR3 nucleotide sequence: TGTGCCAGCAGCCATCCCGAGGGGGCCGGGGGCTACACCTTC.

This clone was seen at least ten times. The chain combines TRBV7-6 with TRBJ2-2; D is perhaps TRBD1 (6 bases). The CDR3 covers 15 residues. The V gene lost 5 bases and the J gene lost 2 bases, with 12 bases spanning the gap. Germline V CDR1 and CDR2: SGHVS, FNYEAQ. The CDR3 protein is CASSASDSNTGELFF. Here the CDR3 DNA reads TGTGCCAGCAGCGCGTCGGACAGCAACACCGGGGAGCTGTTTTTT.

The CDR3 loop is CASSDEGSGELFF. Here the CDR3 DNA reads TGTGCCAGCAGCGATGAGGGTTCCGGGGAGCTGTTTTTT. This chain connects TRBV9 to TRBJ2-2, with D possibly TRBD2 on 5 matching bases. V dropped 3 bases and J dropped 6 bases, with 9 bases sitting between them. The CDR3 has 13 amino acids. Germline CDR1 and CDR2: SGDLS and YYNGEE.

In this sample, this clone turned up once. The V call is TRBV15, the J call TRBJ1-2; 7 bases match TRBD1. With V trimmed by 9 bases and J by 12 bases, 10 bases remained unmatched. The CDR3 runs to 11 residues. Germline values: CDR1 LNHNV, CDR2 YYDKDF (reference sequence). CDR3 sequence: CATGQDPPHTF. The DNA of the CDR3 is TGTGCCACAGGACAGGATCCCCCGCACACCTTC.

V and J are TRBV10-2 and TRBJ1-2, with TRBD1 matching over 8 bases. This CDR3 contains 14 residues. V dropped 0 bases and J dropped 6; count of bases not matched to a gene: 3. The germline V gene has CDR1 WSHSY and CDR2 SAAADI. In DNA, the CDR3 is TGCGCCAGCAGTGAGTCGACAGGGGAAGATGGCTACACCTTC. Protein product: CASSESTGEDGYTF.

The chain has TRBV27 and TRBJ2-7, with 7 positions matching TRBD1. This CDR3 has 12 residues. Germline values: CDR1 MNHEY, CDR2 SMNVEV (reference sequence). Losses at the gene ends were 7 bases for V and 4 bases for J; bases not matched to a gene: 4. The CDR3 nucleotides read TGTGCCAGCAAGGGACAGAAATACGAGCAGTACTTC. This sequence encodes CASKGQKYEQYF.

This clone was seen just once. The rearrangement joins TRBV3-1 (or the pseudogene TRBV3-2) to TRBJ2-7; the D gene is possibly TRBD1 (6 bases). The CDR3 has 15 amino acids. The V end was cut by 4 bases, the J end by 3 bases, with 16 bases between. The germline V gene has CDR1 LGHDT and CDR2 YNNKEL (reference sequence). The CDR3 spells CASSPENRARYEQYF. The CDR3 DNA is TGTGCCAGCAGCCCCGAAAACAGGGCGCGCTACGAGCAGTACTTC.

This sequence joins TRBV9 and TRBJ1-2; TRBD1 matches 8 bases. The V gene's germline CDR1 is SGDLS and CDR2 YYNGEE. With V trimmed by 4 bases and J by 8 bases, 10 bases remained unmatched. The CDR3 contains 14 residues. The CDR3 spells CASSTTDRVGGYTF. As DNA, the CDR3 is TGTGCCAGCAGCACGACGGACAGGGTAGGGGGCTACACCTTC. Full variable domain (remainder filled in from reference TRBV9 and TRBJ1-2): DSGVTQTPKHLITATGQRVTLRCSPRSGDLSVYWYQQSLDQGLQFLIQYYNGEERAKGNILERFSAQQFPDLHSELNLSSLELGDSALYFCASSTTDRVGGYTFGSGTRLTVV.

The chain carries TRBV27 and TRBJ2-3; 11 positions agree with TRBD2. With 6 bases clipped from V and 2 bases from J, the junction kept 7 bases outside the gene matches. The CDR3 sequence is 16 residues long. Germline CDR1 and CDR2: MNHEY and SMNVEV (reference sequence). The CDR3 sequence is CASREGSGGATDTQYF. CDR3 in DNA: TGTGCCAGCAGAGAGGGTAGCGGGGGGGCCACAGATACGCAGTATTTT.

This clone was found once. This sequence joins TRBV5-1 and TRBJ2-3; D may be TRBD2 (5 bases). The germline CDR1 and CDR2 sequences are SGHRS and YFSETQ. CDR3 length equals 13 residues. Trimming removed 5 bases at V and 0 bases at J, with 7 bases between. The CDR3 coding sequence is TGCGCCAGCAGAGTAGCGAGCACAGATACGCAGTATTTT. It yields the protein CASRVASTDTQYF.